The clone carrying this T cell receptor beta chain was observed a handful of times. Its target is unknown. Clones were read by immunoSEQ multiplex PCR, and TCRdb kept only the in-frame ones, dropping some. The repertoire consists of about 76,000 clones, with less than 90% occurring once and the leading ten covering roughly 2.8%. Germline CDR1 reads SNHLY; CDR2 reads FYNNEI. The CDR3 contains 13 residues. V dropped 6 bases and J dropped 5 bases, with 11 bases sitting between them. The data derive from a study of T cell clones after liver transplantation. Across the whole study: TCRbeta sequencing after a pre-transplant mixed lymphocyte reaction identified graft-donor-reactive clones, later tracked in post-transplant blood. Three of eight recipients were HCV-positive; others had non-autoimmune, non-viral indications.

Study-wide results and limits: Post-transplant, graft-donor-reactive CD4 TCRbeta sequences in blood dropped significantly in 5 of 8 subjects.

The chain combines TRBV2 with TRBJ1-5, with D uncertain. The material was CD4+ T cells from blood, obtained at the 22-month timepoint. The receptor was isolated from a human patient who received a liver transplant. The T cells may come from the graft donor. The CDR3 region is CASRGETHQPQHF. The CDR3 DNA is TGTGCCAGCAGGGGAGAAACACATCAGCCCCAGCATTTT.